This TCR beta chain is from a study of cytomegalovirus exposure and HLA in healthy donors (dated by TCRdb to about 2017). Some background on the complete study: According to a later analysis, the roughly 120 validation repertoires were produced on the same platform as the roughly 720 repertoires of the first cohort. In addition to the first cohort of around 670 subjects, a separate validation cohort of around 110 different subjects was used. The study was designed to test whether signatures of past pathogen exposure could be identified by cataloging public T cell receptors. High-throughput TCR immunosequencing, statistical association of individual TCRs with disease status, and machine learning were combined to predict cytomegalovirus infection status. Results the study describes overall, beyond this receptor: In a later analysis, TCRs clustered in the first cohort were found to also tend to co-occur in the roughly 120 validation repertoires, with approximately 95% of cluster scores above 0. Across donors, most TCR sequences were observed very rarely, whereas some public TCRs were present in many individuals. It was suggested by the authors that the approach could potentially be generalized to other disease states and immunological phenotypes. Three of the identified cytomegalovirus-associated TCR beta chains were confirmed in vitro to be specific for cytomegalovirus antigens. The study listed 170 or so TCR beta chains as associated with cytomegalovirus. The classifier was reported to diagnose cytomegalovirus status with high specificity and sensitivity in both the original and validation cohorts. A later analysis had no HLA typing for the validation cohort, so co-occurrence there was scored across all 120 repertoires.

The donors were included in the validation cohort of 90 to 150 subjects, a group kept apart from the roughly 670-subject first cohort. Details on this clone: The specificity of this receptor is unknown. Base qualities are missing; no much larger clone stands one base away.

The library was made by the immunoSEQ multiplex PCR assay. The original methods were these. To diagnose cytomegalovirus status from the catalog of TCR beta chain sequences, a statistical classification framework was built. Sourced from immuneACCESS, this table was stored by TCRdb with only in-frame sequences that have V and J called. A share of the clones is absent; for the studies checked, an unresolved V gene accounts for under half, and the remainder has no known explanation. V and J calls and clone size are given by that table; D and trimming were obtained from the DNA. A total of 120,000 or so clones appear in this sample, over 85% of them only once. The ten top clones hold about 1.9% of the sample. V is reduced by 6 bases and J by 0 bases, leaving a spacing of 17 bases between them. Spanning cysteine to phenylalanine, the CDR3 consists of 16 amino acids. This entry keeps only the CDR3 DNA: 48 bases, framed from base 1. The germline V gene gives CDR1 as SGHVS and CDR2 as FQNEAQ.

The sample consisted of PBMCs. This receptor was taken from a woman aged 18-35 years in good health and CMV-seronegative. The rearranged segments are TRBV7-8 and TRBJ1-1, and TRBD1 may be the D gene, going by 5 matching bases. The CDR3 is CASRPDVQEMNTEAFF. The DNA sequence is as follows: TGTGCCAGCAGACCGGACGTACAGGAGATGAACACTGAAGCTTTCTTT.